This TCR beta chain was observed in a study of spatial heterogeneity in lung cancer. Study-level findings and limits: At tumor resection, ubiquitous expanded TCRs were detected in blood more often than later.

This clonotype was counted at least ten times. Antigen: not known. TCRdb passed the 5' RACE reads through MiXCR, listing each CDR3 protein once. The profile shows about 13,000 distinct CDR3 sequences, approximately 4% of them singletons. Germline trimming cut 6 bases from V and 9 bases from J; bases unmatched to any gene: 7. Germline CDR1 and CDR2: SQVTM and ANQGSEA. This CDR3 region has 12 residues. As to time point: sample taken at primary tumor resection. Unsorted tumor, nontumor lung tissue or cryopreserved PBMC supplied the whole RNA. Specimen: PBMCs, collected at surgery. The chain has TRBV29-1 and TRBJ2-1; 8 bases fit TRBD2. The origin of this receptor is a male donor with early-stage non-small cell lung cancer. In DNA, the CDR3 is TGCAGCGTGGCAGCGGGGGCTAGTGAGCAGTTCTTC. Its protein is CSVAAGASEQFF.